This entry features one T cell receptor (beta chain) sequence. The CDR3 consists of 14 residues. CDR1 is GTSNPN and CDR2 is SVGIG in the germline V gene (reference sequence). V shed 6 bases, J shed 7 bases, and the junction held 15 bases outside the gene matches. This sample is drawn from a study of blood T cell repertoires in COVID-19. Study-level background: T cells, B-cell-depleted T cells, or PBMCs supplied cDNA or gDNA.

The cohort comprised adults aged about 18 to 100 years residing in about two dozen US areas. Cohorts were determined from participant-reported clinical history. Original data processing: Amplification of reference gene primers was used by the study to estimate nucleated cell counts. The table came from immunoSEQ multiplex PCR; TCRdb's copy has only in-frame clones and leaves some out. V, J and clone size reflect that table, while D and trimming were determined from the DNA. Here the sample spans a few hundred thousand clones, more than 85% being singletons. The chain links TRBV30 to TRBJ2-7; 7 nucleotides agree with TRBD2. This sequence originates from a man aged 40-55 years who had recovered from COVID-19. Specimen: PBMCs or T cells enriched from blood (not recorded which). CDR3 DNA sequence: TGTGCCTGCCTTGGCGGGGGAGCCCGGGGGGAGCAGTACTTC. This encodes CACLGGGARGEQYF. The full variable domain, its missing parts supplied by reference TRBV30 and TRBJ2-7, is SQTIHQWPATLVQPVGSPLSLECTVEGTSNPNLYWYRQAAGRGLQLLFYSVGIGQISSEVPQNLSASRPQDRQFILSSKKLLLSDSGFYLCACLGGGARGEQYFGPGTRLTVT.